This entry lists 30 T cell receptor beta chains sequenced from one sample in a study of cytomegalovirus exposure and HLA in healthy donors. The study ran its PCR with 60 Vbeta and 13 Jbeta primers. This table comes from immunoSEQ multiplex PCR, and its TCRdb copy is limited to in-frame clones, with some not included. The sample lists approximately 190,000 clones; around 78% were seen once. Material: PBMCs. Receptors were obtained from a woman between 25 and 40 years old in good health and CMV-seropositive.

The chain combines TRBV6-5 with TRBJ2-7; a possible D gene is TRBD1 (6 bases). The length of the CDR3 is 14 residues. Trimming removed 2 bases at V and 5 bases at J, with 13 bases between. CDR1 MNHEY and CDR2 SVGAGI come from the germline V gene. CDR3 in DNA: TGTGCCAGCAGTTACGAACAGGGAAACCACGAGCAGTACTTC. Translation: CASSYEQGNHEQYF.

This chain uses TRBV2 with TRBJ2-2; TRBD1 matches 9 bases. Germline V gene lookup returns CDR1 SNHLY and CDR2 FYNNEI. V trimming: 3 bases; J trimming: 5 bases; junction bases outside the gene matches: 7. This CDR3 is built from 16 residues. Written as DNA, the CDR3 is TGTGCCAGCAGTGAGAGGGACAGGGCCTATACCGGGGAGCTGTTTTTT. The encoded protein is CASSERDRAYTGELFF.

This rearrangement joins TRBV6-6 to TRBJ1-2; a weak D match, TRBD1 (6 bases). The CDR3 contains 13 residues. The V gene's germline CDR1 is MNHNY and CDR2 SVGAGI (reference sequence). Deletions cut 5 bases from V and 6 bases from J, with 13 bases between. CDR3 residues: CASSPDRTNGYTF. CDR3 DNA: TGTGCCAGCAGTCCGGACAGAACCAATGGCTACACCTTC.

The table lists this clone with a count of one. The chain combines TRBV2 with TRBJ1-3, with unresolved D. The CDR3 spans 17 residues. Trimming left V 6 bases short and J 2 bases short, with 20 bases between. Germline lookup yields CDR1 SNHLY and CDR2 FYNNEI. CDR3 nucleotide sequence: TGTGCCAGCAGCCCGCTCGAAGCTTCAATAACTGGAAACACCATATATTTT. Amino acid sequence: CASSPLEASITGNTIYF.

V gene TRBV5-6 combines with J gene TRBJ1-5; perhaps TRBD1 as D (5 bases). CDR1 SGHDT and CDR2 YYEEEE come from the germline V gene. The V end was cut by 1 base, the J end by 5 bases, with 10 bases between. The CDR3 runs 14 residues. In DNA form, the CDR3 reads TGTGCCAGCAGCTTGTACCAGGGTCATCAGCCCCAGCATTTT. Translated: CASSLYQGHQPQHF.

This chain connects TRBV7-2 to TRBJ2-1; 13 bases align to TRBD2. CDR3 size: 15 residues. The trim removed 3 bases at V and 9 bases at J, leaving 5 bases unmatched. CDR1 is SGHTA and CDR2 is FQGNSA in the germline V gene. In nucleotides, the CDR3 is TGTGCCAGCAGCTTGACTAGCGGGGGGAGGGGTGAGCAGTTCTTC. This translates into CASSLTSGGRGEQFF. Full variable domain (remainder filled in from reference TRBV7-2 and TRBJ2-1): GAGVSQSPSNKVTEKGKDVELRCDPISGHTALYWYRQSLGQGLEFLIYFQGNSAPDKSGLPSDRFSAERTGGSVSTLTIQRTQQEDSAVYLCASSLTSGGRGEQFFGPGTRLTVL.

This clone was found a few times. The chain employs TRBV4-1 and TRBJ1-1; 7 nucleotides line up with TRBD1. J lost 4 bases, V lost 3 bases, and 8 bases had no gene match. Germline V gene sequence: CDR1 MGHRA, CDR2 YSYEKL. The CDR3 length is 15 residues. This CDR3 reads CASSHLKGAGTEAFF. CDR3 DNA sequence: TGCGCCAGCAGCCACCTCAAGGGGGCAGGCACTGAAGCTTTCTTT.

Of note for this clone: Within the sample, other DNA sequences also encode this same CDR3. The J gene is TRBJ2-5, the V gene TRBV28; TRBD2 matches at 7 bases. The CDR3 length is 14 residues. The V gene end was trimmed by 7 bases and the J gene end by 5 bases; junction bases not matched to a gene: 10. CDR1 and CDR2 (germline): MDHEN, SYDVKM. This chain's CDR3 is CASTSPGGKETQYF. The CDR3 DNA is TGTGCCAGCACCTCTCCCGGGGGGAAGGAGACCCAGTACTTC.

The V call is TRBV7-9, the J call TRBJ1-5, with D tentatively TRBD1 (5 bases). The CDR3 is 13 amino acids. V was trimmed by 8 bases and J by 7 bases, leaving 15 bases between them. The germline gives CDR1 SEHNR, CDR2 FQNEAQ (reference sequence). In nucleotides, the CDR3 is TGTGCCAGCGGAGACACTCCAGGGCAGCCCCAGCATTTT. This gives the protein CASGDTPGQPQHF.

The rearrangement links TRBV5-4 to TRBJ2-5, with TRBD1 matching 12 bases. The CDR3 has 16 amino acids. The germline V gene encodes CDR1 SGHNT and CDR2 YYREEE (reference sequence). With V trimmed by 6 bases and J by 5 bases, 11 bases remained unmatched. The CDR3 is CASTRGGQGARETQYF. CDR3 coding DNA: TGTGCCAGCACCCGGGGGGGACAGGGGGCGAGGGAGACCCAGTACTTC.

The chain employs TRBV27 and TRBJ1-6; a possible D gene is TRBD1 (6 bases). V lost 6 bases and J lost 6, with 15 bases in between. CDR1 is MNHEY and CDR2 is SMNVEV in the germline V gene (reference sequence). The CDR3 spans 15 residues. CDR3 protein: CASSPTFRGNSPLHF. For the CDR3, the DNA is TGTGCCAGCAGCCCTACCTTCAGGGGTAATTCACCCCTCCACTTT.

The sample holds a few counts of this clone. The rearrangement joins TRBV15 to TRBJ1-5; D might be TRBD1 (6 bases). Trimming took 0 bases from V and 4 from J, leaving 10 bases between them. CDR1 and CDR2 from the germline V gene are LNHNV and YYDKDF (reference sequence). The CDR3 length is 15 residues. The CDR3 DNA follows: TGTGCCACCAGCAGAGATAAAGGGACAAATCAGCCCCAGCATTTT. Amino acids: CATSRDKGTNQPQHF.

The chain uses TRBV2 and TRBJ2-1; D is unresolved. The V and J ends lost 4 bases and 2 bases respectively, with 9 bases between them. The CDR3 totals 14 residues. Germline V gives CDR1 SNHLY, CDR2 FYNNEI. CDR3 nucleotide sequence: TGTGCCAGCAGTGCCCAGCGCCCCTACAATGAGCAGTTCTTC. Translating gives CASSAQRPYNEQFF.

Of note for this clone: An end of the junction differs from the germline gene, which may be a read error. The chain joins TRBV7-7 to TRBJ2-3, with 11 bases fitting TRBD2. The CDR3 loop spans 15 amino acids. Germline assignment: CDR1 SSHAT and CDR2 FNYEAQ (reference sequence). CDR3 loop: CASSRTSGSTDTQYF. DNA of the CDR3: TGTGCTAGCAGCCGGACTAGCGGGAGCACAGATACGCAGTATTTT.

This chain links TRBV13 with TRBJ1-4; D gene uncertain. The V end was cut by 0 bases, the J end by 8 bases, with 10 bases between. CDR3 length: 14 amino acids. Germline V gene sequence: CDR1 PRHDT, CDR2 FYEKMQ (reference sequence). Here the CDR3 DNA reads TGTGCCAGCAGCTTAGGCCGAGCGGGGGAAAAACTGTTTTTT. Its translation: CASSLGRAGEKLFF.

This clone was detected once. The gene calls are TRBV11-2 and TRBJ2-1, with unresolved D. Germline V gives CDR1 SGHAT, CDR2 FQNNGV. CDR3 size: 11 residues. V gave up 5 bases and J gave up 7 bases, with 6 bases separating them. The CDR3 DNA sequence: TGTGCCAGCAGCCCCTTAAATGAGCAGTTCTTC. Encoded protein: CASSPLNEQFF.

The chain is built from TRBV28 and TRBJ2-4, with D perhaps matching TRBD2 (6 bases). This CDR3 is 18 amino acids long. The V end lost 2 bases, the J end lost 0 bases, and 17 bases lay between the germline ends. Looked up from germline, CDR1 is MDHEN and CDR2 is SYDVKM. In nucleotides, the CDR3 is TGTGCCAGCAGTTTAAGCACCGGGGGTGTGTTAGCCAAAAACATTCAGTACTTC. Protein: CASSLSTGGVLAKNIQYF.

Written as DNA, the CDR3 is TGTGCCAGCCGCCCAGAGGCAACCTATAATTCACCCCTCCACTTT. Translated: CASRPEATYNSPLHF. The gene calls are TRBV2 and TRBJ1-6, with unresolved D. Looked up from germline, CDR1 is SNHLY and CDR2 is FYNNEI. Trimming removed 8 bases from V and 2 bases from J, with 13 bases in between. The CDR3 contains 15 residues. Filled out from reference TRBV2 and TRBJ1-6, the complete variable domain reads EPEVTQTPSHQVTQMGQEVILRCVPISNHLYFYWYRQILGQKVEFLVSFYNNEISEKSEIFDDQFSVERPDGSNFTLKIRSTKLEDSAMYFCASRPEATYNSPLHFGNGTRLTVT.

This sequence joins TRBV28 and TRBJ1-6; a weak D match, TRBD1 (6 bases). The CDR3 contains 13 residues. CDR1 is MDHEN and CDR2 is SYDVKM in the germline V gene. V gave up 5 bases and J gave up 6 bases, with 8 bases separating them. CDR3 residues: CASSPDSNSPLHF. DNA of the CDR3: TGTGCCAGCAGTCCGGACAGTAATTCACCCCTCCACTTT.

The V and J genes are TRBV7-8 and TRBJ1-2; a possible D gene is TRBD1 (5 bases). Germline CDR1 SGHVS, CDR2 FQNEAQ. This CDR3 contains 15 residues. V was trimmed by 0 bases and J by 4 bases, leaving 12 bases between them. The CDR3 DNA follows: TGTGCCAGCAGCTTAGCGGGCGGGACCCTCTATGGCTACACCTTC. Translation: CASSLAGGTLYGYTF.

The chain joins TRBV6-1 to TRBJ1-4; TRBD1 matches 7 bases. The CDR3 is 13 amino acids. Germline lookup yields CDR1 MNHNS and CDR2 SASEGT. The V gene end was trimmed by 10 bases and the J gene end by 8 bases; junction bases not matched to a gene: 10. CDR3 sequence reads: CAIEDRAGEKLFF. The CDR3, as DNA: TGTGCCATCGAAGACAGGGCGGGAGAAAAACTGTTTTTT.

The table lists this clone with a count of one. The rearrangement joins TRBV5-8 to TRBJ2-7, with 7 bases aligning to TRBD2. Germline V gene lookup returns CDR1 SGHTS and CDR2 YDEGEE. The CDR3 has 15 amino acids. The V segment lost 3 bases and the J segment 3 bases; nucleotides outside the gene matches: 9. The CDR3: CASSSPPLADYEQYF. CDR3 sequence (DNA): TGTGCCAGCAGCTCCCCGCCTCTAGCGGACTACGAGCAGTACTTC.

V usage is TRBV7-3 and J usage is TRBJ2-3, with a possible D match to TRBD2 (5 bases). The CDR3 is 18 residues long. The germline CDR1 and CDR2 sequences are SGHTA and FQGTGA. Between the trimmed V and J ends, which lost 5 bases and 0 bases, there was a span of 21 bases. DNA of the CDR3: TGTGCCAGCAGCCCTGAAGTACGAGCGGATCCAAGCACAGATACGCAGTATTTT. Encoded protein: CASSPEVRADPSTDTQYF.

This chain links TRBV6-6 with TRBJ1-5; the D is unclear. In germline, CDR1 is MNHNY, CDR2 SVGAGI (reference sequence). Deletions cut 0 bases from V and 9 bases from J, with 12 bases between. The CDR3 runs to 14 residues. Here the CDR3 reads CASSYSEGGSPQHF. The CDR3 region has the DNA TGTGCCAGCAGTTACTCGGAGGGCGGGTCGCCCCAGCATTTT.

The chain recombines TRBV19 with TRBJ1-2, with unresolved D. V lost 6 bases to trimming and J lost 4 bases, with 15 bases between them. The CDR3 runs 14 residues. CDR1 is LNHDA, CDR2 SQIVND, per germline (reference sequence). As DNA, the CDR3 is TGTGCCAGTAGCCCGGGTCCAAGCACCTATGGCTACACCTTC. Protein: CASSPGPSTYGYTF.

The CDR3 sequence: CASRLGRRREKLFF. CDR3 sequence (DNA): TGTGCCAGCCGCCTAGGGCGGAGGCGTGAAAAACTGTTTTTT. The gene calls are TRBV28 and TRBJ1-4; D not certain. Per germline, CDR1 MDHEN and CDR2 SYDVKM. V lost 8 bases and J 7 bases, leaving 17 bases between the germline ends. The CDR3 spans 14 residues.

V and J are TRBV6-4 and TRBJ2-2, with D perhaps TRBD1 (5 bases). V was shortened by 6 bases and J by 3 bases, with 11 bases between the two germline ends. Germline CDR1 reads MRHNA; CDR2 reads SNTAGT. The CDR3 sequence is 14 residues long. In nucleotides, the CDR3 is TGTGCCAGCAGGAAACAGGCAGACACCGGGGAGCTGTTTTTT. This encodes CASRKQADTGELFF.

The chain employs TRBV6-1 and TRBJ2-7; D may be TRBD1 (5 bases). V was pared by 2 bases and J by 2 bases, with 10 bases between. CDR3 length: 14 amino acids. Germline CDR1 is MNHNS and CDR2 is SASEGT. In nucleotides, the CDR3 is TGTGCCAGCAGTGAATTGGACATTACCTACGAGCAGTACTTC. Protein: CASSELDITYEQYF.

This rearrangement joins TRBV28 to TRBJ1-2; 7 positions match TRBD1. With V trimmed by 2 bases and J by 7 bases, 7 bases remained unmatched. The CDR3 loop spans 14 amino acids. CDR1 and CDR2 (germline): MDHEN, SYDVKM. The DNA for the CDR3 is TGTGCCAGCAGTTTAATCGGACAGGAACGTGGCTACACCTTC. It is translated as CASSLIGQERGYTF.

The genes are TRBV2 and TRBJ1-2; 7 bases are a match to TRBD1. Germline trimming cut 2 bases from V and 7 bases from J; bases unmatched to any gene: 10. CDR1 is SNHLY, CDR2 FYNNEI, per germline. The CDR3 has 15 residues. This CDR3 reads CASSESGGGSGGYTF. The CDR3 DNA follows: TGTGCCAGCAGTGAATCTGGAGGGGGCTCCGGTGGCTACACCTTC.